One sample yielded the 22 T cell receptor beta chains listed below, sequenced in a study of cytomegalovirus exposure and HLA in healthy donors. TCRdb's table, derived via immunoSEQ multiplex PCR, lists solely in-frame clones and lacks some. The table shows about 280,000 clones, with around nine tenths occurring only once. The sequencing input was PBMCs. These receptors all stem from a woman aged 18-29 years in good health and CMV-seronegative.

Notes on this clone: Other DNA variants within this sample encode the same CDR3. This sequence joins TRBV5-1 and TRBJ2-1; 11 positions match TRBD2. The V and J ends lost 0 bases and 6 bases, in that order; junction bases with no gene match: 2. Germline CDR1 and CDR2: SGHRS and YFSETQ. The CDR3 totals 15 residues. CDR3 in DNA: TGCGCCAGCAGCTTGGGACTAGCGGGACTCAATGAGCAGTTCTTC. Residues: CASSLGLAGLNEQFF. Using reference TRBV5-1 and TRBJ2-1 for the parts outside the CDR3, the full variable domain is KAGVTQTPRYLIKTRGQQVTLSCSPISGHRSVSWYQQTPGQGLQFLFEYFSETQRNKGNFPGRFSGRQFSNSRSEMNVSTLELGDSALYLCASSLGLAGLNEQFFGPGTRLTVL.

This clone has more than one count but fewer than ten. V is TRBV2 and J is TRBJ2-7; TRBD1 matches at 8 bases. The CDR3 totals 14 residues. Germline V gives CDR1 SNHLY, CDR2 FYNNEI. The junction had 11 bases not matched to a gene; V was cut back by 6 bases and J by 7 bases. CDR3 DNA: TGTGCCAGCAGGCTAGGACAGGGTCCCTGGGAGCAGTACTTC. Translated, it gives CASRLGQGPWEQYF.

This clone was counted a few times. The chain is built from TRBV10-3 and TRBJ2-7; 8 bases align to TRBD2. Germline V CDR1 and CDR2: ENHRY, SYGVKD. V shed 5 bases and J 4 bases; nucleotides not matched to a gene: 16. There are 17 residues in the CDR3. Written as DNA, the CDR3 is TGTGCCATCAGTCGGACCCTACCGGAGCGGGAGATATACGAGCAGTACTTC. Amino acids: CAISRTLPEREIYEQYF.

The V and J genes are TRBV10-2 and TRBJ2-7; 7 nucleotides align to TRBD1. There are 13 residues in the CDR3. In germline, CDR1 is WSHSY, CDR2 SAAADI. The CDR3 sequence is CAVLGTETYEQYF. CDR3 in DNA: TGCGCTGTACTCGGGACAGAGACCTACGAGCAGTACTTC.

The chain recombines TRBV9 with TRBJ1-1; weak D call: TRBD1 (6 bases). The CDR3 runs 16 residues. The V gene's germline CDR1 is SGDLS and CDR2 YYNGEE. The V end lost 3 bases, the J end lost 1 base, and 16 bases lay between the germline ends. The CDR3: CASSGRGGRPNTEAFF. The CDR3 region has the DNA TGTGCCAGCAGCGGTCGGGGGGGGCGACCGAACACTGAAGCTTTCTTT.

The CDR3 nucleotides are TGCGCCAGCAGCCAAGACCCAGCGGGAGGGGAGCTTCATGAGCAGTTCTTC. Protein product: CASSQDPAGGELHEQFF. The rearrangement uses TRBV4-3 and TRBJ2-1; 10 nucleotides agree with TRBD2. This CDR3 is 17 amino acids long. V gave up 0 bases and J gave up 8 bases; unmatched junction bases: 10. Germline assignment: CDR1 LGHNA and CDR2 YSLEER.

In this sample, this clone turned up a few times. J is TRBJ1-2 and V is TRBV5-4, with 9 bases aligning to TRBD1. Germline trimming cut 4 bases from V and 5 bases from J; bases unmatched to any gene: 6. Per germline, CDR1 SGHNT and CDR2 YYREEE (reference sequence). CDR3 length: 14 residues. As DNA, the CDR3 is TGTGCCAGCAGCGAACAGGGGGCGAGTTATGGCTACACCTTC. This translates into CASSEQGASYGYTF.

J is TRBJ2-7 and V is TRBV6-5; possible D gene TRBD2, 6 bases. The V and J ends lost 10 bases and 6 bases respectively, with 19 bases between them. The germline V gene has CDR1 MNHEY and CDR2 SVGAGI. The CDR3 contains 13 residues. The CDR3: CATTLEGTGEQYF. The CDR3 nucleotides read TGTGCCACCACCCTGGAGGGCACGGGCGAGCAGTACTTC.

The DNA of the CDR3 is TGTGCCAGCAGCTTGGTCAGGTTGTCAGATACGCAGTATTTT. Translated, it gives CASSLVRLSDTQYF. This sequence joins TRBV5-6 and TRBJ2-3; D is undetermined. V was pared by 0 bases and J by 4 bases, with 9 bases between. This CDR3 comprises 14 residues. Germline lookup yields CDR1 SGHDT and CDR2 YYEEEE.

The chain combines TRBV28 with TRBJ2-5; unclear D gene. Germline V lookup: CDR1 MDHEN, CDR2 SYDVKM. CDR3 length equals 13 residues. Trimming removed 3 bases at V and 0 bases at J, with 5 bases between. CDR3 amino acids: CASSFRDQETQYF. CDR3 bases: TGTGCCAGCAGTTTTCGGGACCAAGAGACCCAGTACTTC.

The rearrangement joins TRBV7-9 to TRBJ2-7; TRBD2 aligns across 8 bases. Germline V gene data show CDR1 as SEHNR and CDR2 as FQNEAQ (reference sequence). J was trimmed by 6 bases and V by 2 bases; bases with no gene match: 12. CDR3 length: 16 residues. CDR3 sequence: CASSLCPGLASLEQYF. As DNA, the CDR3 is TGTGCCAGCAGCTTATGCCCCGGACTAGCCTCTCTCGAGCAGTACTTC.

The chain combines TRBV5-8 with TRBJ1-5; D not resolved. Germline V gene data show CDR1 as SGHTS and CDR2 as YDEGEE. The CDR3 consists of 15 residues. With 0 bases removed from V and 1 base from J, the gap between germline ends came to 8 bases. CDR3 loop: CASSLVVRSNQPQHF. In DNA form, the CDR3 reads TGTGCCAGCAGCTTGGTTGTGCGGAGCAATCAGCCCCAGCATTTT.

The V gene is TRBV5-1, the J gene TRBJ2-5; 9 nucleotides align to TRBD1. With 3 bases clipped from V and 3 bases from J, the junction kept 3 bases outside the gene matches. The CDR3 covers 14 residues. Germline V gene data show CDR1 as SGHRS and CDR2 as YFSETQ. The chain's CDR3 is CASSYGTGKETQYF. As DNA, the CDR3 is TGCGCCAGCAGCTACGGGACAGGGAAAGAGACCCAGTACTTC.

The gene calls are TRBV28 and TRBJ2-7; D might be TRBD2 (5 bases). This CDR3 has 15 residues. The ends were cut back, 3 bases at V and 4 bases at J, with 16 bases in the middle. Germline V CDR1 and CDR2: MDHEN, SYDVKM. CDR3 in amino acids: CASSLFGSIRYEQYF. The CDR3 DNA reads as TGTGCCAGCAGTTTGTTTGGGAGTATTAGGTACGAGCAGTACTTC.

A single count supports this clone. The V gene is TRBV10-2, the J gene TRBJ2-3, with 8 positions matching TRBD2. CDR3 length: 14 residues. V trimming: 5 bases; J trimming: 2 bases; junction bases outside the gene matches: 3. Germline-derived CDR1 and CDR2 are WSHSY and SAAADI. The CDR3 reads CASSTSGPTDTQYF. The CDR3 DNA reads TGCGCCAGCAGTACTAGCGGACCCACAGATACGCAGTATTTT.

J is TRBJ1-6 and V is TRBV25-1; 7 bases are shared with TRBD1. Looked up from germline, CDR1 is MGHDK and CDR2 is SYGVNS. The CDR3 is made up of 15 amino acids. Losses at the gene ends were 3 bases for V and 4 bases for J; bases not matched to a gene: 3. The DNA of the CDR3 is TGTGCCAGCAGTGAGACAGGGATATATAATTCACCCCTCCACTTT. It specifies CASSETGIYNSPLHF.

The gene calls are TRBV18 and TRBJ2-7; 7 bases line up with TRBD1. With V trimmed by 5 bases and J by 5 bases, 12 bases remained unmatched. This CDR3 comprises 15 residues. Looked up from germline, CDR1 is KGHSH and CDR2 is LQKENI. The CDR3 here is CASSSQGRGINEQYF. The CDR3 DNA reads as TGTGCCAGCTCAAGTCAGGGCAGGGGGATTAACGAGCAGTACTTC.

The CDR3 DNA follows: TGTGCCAGCAGTGGGGCGTCGAAAGCTTTCTTT. This codes for CASSGASKAFF. V usage is TRBV2 and J usage is TRBJ1-1; the D is unclear. Trimming removed 4 bases at V and 9 bases at J, with 9 bases between. Germline values: CDR1 SNHLY, CDR2 FYNNEI. This CDR3 is 11 amino acids long.

V usage is TRBV5-1 and J usage is TRBJ2-1, with 8 positions matching TRBD1. The CDR3 loop spans 14 amino acids. V was pared by 3 bases and J by 6 bases, with 5 bases of the junction left unmatched. Germline V gene data show CDR1 as SGHRS and CDR2 as YFSETQ. This CDR3 reads CASSYSTGVNEQFF. In DNA form, the CDR3 reads TGCGCCAGCAGCTACTCGACAGGGGTCAATGAGCAGTTCTTC.

This chain links TRBV7-2 with TRBJ1-2; 9 positions match TRBD1. Trimming removed 6 bases from V and 8 bases from J; junction bases left unmatched: 10. The CDR3 has 14 amino acids. Looked up from germline, CDR1 is SGHTA and CDR2 is FQGNSA. The CDR3 region is CASRLTGTGNGYTF. The CDR3 DNA is TGTGCCAGCAGACTTACCGGGACAGGGAACGGCTACACCTTC. Full variable domain (outside the CDR3, taken from reference TRBV7-2 and TRBJ1-2): GAGVSQSPSNKVTEKGKDVELRCDPISGHTALYWYRQSLGQGLEFLIYFQGNSAPDKSGLPSDRFSAERTGGSVSTLTIQRTQQEDSAVYLCASRLTGTGNGYTFGSGTRLTVV.

The chain combines TRBV29-1 with TRBJ2-5; 16 positions agree with TRBD2. The CDR3 is made up of 16 amino acids. Per germline, CDR1 SQVTM and CDR2 ANQGSEA. The ends lost 6 bases at V and 5 bases at J; junction bases unmatched: 9. As DNA, the CDR3 is TGCAGCGTAACCGGGACTAGCGGGAGGGGAGTGGAGACCCAGTACTTC. This codes for CSVTGTSGRGVETQYF.

The chain joins TRBV28 to TRBJ2-1, with 7 bases lining up with TRBD1. The CDR3 is 19 residues long. V lost 0 bases and J lost 0; bases outside the gene matches: 11. Germline CDR1 is MDHEN and CDR2 is SYDVKM. This CDR3 reads CASSLWGQTGASSYNEQFF. The CDR3 coding sequence is TGTGCCAGCAGTTTATGGGGGCAAACAGGGGCTAGCTCCTACAATGAGCAGTTCTTC.